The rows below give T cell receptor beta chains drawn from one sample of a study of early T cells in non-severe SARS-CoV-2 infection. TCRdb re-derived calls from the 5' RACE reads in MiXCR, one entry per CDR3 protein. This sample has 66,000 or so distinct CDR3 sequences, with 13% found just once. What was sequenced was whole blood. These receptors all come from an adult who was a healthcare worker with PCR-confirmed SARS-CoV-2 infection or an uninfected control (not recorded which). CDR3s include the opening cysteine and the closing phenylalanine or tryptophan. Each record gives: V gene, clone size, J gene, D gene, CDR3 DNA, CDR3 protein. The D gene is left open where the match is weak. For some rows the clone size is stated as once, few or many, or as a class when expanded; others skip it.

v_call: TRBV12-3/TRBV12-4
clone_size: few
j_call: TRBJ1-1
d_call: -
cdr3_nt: TGTGCCAGCAGTTTAGGGGGGTCGAGAGCTTTCTTT
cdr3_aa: CASSLGGSRAFF

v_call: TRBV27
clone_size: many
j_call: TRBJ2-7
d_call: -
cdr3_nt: TGTGCCAGCAGCCTGAAACTAGCTTCCGAGCAGTACTTC
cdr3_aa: CASSLKLASEQYF

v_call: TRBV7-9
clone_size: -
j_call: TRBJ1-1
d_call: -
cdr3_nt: TGTGCCAGCAGCCCCCCCGGCTACAGGGACGACGTGGTGAACACTGAAGCTTTCTTT
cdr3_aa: CASSPPGYRDDVVNTEAFF

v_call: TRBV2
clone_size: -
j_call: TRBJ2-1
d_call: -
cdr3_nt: TGTGCCAGCGGTCTTTGGGCACCCTGGGAGGTCCCCTCGGGGAATGAGCAGTTCTTC
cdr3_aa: CASGLWAPWEVPSGNEQFF

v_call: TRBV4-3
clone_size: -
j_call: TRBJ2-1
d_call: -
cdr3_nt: TGCGCCAGCAGCCGAACGAAGGGCCCTACACGGGAGCAGTTCTTC
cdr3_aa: CASSRTKGPTREQFF

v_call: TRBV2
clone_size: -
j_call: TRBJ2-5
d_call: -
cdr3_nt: TGTGCCAGCAGTGATATTGTTGAGACCCAGTACTTC
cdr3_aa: CASSDIVETQYF

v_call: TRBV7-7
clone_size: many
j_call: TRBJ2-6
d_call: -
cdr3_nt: TGTGCCAGCAGCTTAGGAGGGCCCTCTGGGGCCAACGTCCTGACTTTC
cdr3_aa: CASSLGGPSGANVLTF

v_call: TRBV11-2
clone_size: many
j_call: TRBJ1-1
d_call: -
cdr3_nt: TGTGCCAGCAGCTTAGCTGGGGGCGTGGACACTGAAGCTTTCTTT
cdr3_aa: CASSLAGGVDTEAFF

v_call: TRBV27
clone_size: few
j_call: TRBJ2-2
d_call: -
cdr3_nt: TGTGCCAGCAGTGCCCCCAATAGGGTTGCCACCGGGGAGCTGTTTTTT
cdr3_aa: CASSAPNRVATGELFF

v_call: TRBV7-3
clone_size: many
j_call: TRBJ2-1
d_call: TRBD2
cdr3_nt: TGTGCCAGCAGCTTAAGGCCAGCGGGAGGAGATGAGCAGTTCTTC
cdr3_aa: CASSLRPAGGDEQFF

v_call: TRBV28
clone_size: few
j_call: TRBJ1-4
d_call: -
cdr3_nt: TGTGCCAGCAGGGCAGGCCTCTATGAAAAACTGTTTTTT
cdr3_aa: CASRAGLYEKLFF

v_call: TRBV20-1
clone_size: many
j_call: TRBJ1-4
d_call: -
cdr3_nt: TGCAGTGCCAACCCACAGATTGCAACTAATGAAAAACTGTTTTTT
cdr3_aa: CSANPQIATNEKLFF

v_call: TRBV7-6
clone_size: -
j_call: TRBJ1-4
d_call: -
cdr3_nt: TGTGCCAGCAGCTTAGGCGGCAGGGGACTGGAACTGTTTTTT
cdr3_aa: CASSLGGRGLELFF

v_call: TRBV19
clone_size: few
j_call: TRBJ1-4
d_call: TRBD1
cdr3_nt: TGTGCCAGTAGCGCGGGACAGCCCGAAAAACTGTTTTTT
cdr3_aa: CASSAGQPEKLFF

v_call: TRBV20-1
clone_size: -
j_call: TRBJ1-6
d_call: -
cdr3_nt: TGCAGTGCTAGTTCTCCGACATCCTATAATTCACCCCTCCACTTT
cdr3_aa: CSASSPTSYNSPLHF

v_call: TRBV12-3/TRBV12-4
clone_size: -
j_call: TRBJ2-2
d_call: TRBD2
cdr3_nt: TGTGCCAGCACCCCGGGACTAGCGGGATGGGAGCTGTTTTTT
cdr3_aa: CASTPGLAGWELFF

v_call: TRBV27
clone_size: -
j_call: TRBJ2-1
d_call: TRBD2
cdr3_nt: TGTGCCAGCAGTCCCCTAGCGGGACCCAACAATGAGCAGTTCTTC
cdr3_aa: CASSPLAGPNNEQFF

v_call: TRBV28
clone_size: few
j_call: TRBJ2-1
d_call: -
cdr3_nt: TGTGCCAGCAGTCCCGTTGGGAGCTCCTACAATGAGCAGTTCTTC
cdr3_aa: CASSPVGSSYNEQFF

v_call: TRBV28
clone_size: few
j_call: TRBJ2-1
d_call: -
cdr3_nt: TGTGCCAGCAATAGAGGGCCCCACATTGGGCAGTTCTTC
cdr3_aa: CASNRGPHIGQFF

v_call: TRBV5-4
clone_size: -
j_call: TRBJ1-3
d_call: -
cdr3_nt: TGTGCCAGCAGCTTCGTAGACTCTGGAAACACCATATATTTT
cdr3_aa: CASSFVDSGNTIYF

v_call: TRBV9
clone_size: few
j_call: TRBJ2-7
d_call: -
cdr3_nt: TGTGCCAGCAGCGGCTTTATAGGGACGGACCCCTACGAGCAGTACTTC
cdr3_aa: CASSGFIGTDPYEQYF

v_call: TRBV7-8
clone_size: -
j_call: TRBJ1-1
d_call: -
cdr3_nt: TGTGCCAGCAGCTTTCAGGGGACGAACACTGAAGCTTTCTTT
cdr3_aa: CASSFQGTNTEAFF

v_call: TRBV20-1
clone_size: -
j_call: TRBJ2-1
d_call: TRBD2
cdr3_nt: TGCAGTGCTAGAGATGGGAGGGCCCCCTACAATGAGCAGTTCTTC
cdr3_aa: CSARDGRAPYNEQFF

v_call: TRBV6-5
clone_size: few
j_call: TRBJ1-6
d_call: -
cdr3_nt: TGTGCCAGCAGTTACTACGAGGGGTCACCCCTCCACTTT
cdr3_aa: CASSYYEGSPLHF

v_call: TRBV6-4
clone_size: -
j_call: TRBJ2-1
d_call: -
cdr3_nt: TGTGCCAGCAAAAAGGAGGCACCCGCGAATGAGCAGTTCTTC
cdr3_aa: CASKKEAPANEQFF

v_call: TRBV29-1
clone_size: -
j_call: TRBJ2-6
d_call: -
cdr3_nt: TGCAGCGTTCTGGGGGCTGGGGCCAACGTCCTGACTTTC
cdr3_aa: CSVLGAGANVLTF

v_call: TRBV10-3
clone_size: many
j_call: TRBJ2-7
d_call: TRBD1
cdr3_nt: TGTGCCATCAGTCCCGACAGGGGTAGTGGCGAGCAGTACTTC
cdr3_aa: CAISPDRGSGEQYF

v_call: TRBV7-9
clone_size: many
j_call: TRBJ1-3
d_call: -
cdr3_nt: TGTGCCAGCAGCCCTACAGGAGGCGTTAGCTCTGGAAACACCATATATTTT
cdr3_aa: CASSPTGGVSSGNTIYF